The source of this T cell receptor beta chain is a study of T cells in narcolepsy. Study results and limitations: Comparing one patient's CSF and blood CD4+ clonotypes highlighted HCRT- and TRIB2-specific autoreactive clonotypes. Healthy controls reportedly lacked the autoreactive clonotypes serially found in patients' blood.

By sample fraction, this clone is medium-sized. Its antigen is not known. V shed 5 bases and J shed 0 bases, with 12 bases lying between them. CDR1 SEHNR and CDR2 FQNEAQ come from the germline V gene (reference sequence). The CDR3 is 15 amino acids. Sequenced by immunoSEQ multiplex PCR; TCRdb stores in-frame clones only, minus some. The table lists 2,300 or so clones, around 28% of them singletons, with less than 4.5% in the top ten. The sequence derives from a human donor with narcolepsy. The chain is built from TRBV7-9 and TRBJ2-3, with D possibly matching TRBD1 (5 bases). The sample consisted of cultured CD4+ T cells from cerebrospinal fluid. As DNA, the CDR3 is TGTGCCAGCAGCCTTGACAGCCCTAGCACAGATACGCAGTATTTT. Amino acid sequence: CASSLDSPSTDTQYF.